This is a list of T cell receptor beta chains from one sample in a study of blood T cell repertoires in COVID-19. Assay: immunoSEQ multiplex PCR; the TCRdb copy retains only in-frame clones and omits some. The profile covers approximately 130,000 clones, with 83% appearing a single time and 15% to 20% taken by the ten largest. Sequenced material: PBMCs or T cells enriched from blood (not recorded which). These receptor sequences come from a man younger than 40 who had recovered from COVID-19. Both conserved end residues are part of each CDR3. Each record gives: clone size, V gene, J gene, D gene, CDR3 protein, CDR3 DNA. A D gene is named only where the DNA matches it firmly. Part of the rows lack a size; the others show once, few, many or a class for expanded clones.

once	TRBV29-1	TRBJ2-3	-	CSVEGLAPTDTQYF	TGCAGCGTTGAAGGCCTAGCGCCCACAGATACGCAGTATTTT
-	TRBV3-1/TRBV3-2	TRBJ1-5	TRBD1	CASSQAQGGNQPQHF	TGTGCCAGCAGCCAAGCACAGGGGGGAAATCAGCCCCAGCATTTT
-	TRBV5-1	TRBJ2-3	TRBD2	CASSTSGTDTQYF	TGCGCCAGCAGTACTAGCGGCACAGATACGCAGTATTTT
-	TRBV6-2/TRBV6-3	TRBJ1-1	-	CASSYGGGSEAFF	TGTGCCAGCAGTTACGGGGGCGGGTCTGAAGCTTTCTTT
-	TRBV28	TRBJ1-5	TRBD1	CASSLGGRGFFLQPQHF	TGTGCCAGCAGCCTAGGGGGCAGGGGCTTTTTCCTTCAGCCCCAGCATTTT
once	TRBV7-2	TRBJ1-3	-	CASSLSRAASGNTIYF	TGTGCCAGCAGCTTATCACGCGCCGCCTCTGGAAACACCATATATTTT
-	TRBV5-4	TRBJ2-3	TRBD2	CASSFWTSGNTDTQYF	TGTGCCAGCAGCTTCTGGACTAGCGGGAACACAGATACGCAGTATTTT
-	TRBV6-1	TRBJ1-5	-	CASSEAIWSGNQPQHF	TGTGCCAGCAGTGAGGCGATCTGGAGCGGCAATCAGCCCCAGCATTTT
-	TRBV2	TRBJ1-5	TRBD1	CASSEEGNRGQPQHF	TGTGCCAGCAGTGAAGAGGGAAACAGGGGTCAGCCCCAGCATTTT
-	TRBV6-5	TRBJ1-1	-	CASSSDKNTEAFF	TGTGCCAGCAGTTCGGACAAGAACACTGAAGCTTTCTTT
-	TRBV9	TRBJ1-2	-	CASSAGDFGYTF	TGTGCCAGCAGCGCAGGGGATTTTGGCTACACCTTC
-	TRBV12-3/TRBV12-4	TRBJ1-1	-	CASSRDISAEAFF	TGTGCCAGCAGTCGGGACATCTCGGCTGAAGCTTTCTTT
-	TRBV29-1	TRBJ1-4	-	CSVEVDSVRGRLFF	TGCAGCGTTGAAGTTGATTCAGTTCGCGGCAGACTGTTTTTT
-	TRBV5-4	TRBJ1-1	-	CASTPTPGQFNTEAFF	TGTGCCAGCACTCCAACTCCTGGACAATTCAACACTGAAGCTTTCTTT
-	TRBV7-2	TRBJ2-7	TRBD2	CASSISGSSYEQYF	TGTGCCAGCAGCATTAGCGGGAGCTCCTACGAGCAGTACTTC
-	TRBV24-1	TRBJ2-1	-	CATSDNRVGGNEQFF	TGTGCCACCAGTGATAACAGGGTCGGCGGCAATGAGCAGTTCTTC
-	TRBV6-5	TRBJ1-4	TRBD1	CASSWDRGNEKLFF	TGTGCCAGCAGTTGGGACAGGGGTAATGAAAAACTGTTTTTT
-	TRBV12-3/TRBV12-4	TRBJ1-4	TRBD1	CASSTTGGEKLFF	TGTGCCAGCAGTACAACAGGGGGCGAAAAACTGTTTTTT
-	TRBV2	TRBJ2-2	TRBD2	CASSEGAGGPGGELFF	TGTGCCAGCAGTGAAGGAGCGGGAGGGCCGGGTGGGGAGCTGTTTTTT
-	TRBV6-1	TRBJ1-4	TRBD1	CASSVRGTWTNEKLFF	TGTGCCAGCAGTGTCAGGGGGACGTGGACTAATGAAAAACTGTTTTTT
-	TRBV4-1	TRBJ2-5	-	CASSQGITRSAQETQYF	TGCGCCAGCAGCCAAGGTATAACTAGAAGCGCCCAAGAGACCCAGTACTTC
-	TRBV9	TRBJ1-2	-	CASRSTADGYTF	TGTGCCAGCAGATCCACAGCCGACGGCTACACCTTC
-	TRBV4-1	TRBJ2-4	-	CASSQEGVAGKGLAKNIQYF	TGCGCCAGCAGCCAAGAGGGGGTGGCGGGGAAGGGTCTAGCCAAAAACATTCAGTACTTC
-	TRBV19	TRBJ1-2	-	CASSTLFIERGYTF	TGTGCCAGTAGTACCCTATTTATCGAGCGTGGCTACACCTTC
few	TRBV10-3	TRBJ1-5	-	CAITRDPNQPQHF	TGTGCCATCACTCGGGATCCTAATCAGCCCCAGCATTTT
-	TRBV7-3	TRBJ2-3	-	CASGAGPPDTQYF	TGTGCCAGCGGGGCGGGACCGCCGGATACGCAGTATTTT
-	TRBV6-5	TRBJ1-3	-	CASSLDSLSGNTIYF	TGTGCCAGCAGTCTCGACAGTCTCTCTGGAAACACCATATATTTT
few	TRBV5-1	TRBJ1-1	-	CASSLGAGRTEAFF	TGCGCCAGCAGCTTGGGGGCAGGGAGGACTGAAGCTTTCTTT
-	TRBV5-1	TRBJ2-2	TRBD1	CASSLTGVRNTGELFF	TGCGCCAGCAGTCTGACAGGGGTCAGGAACACCGGGGAGCTGTTTTTT
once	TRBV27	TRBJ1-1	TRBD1	CASSPGDRLNTEAFF	TGTGCCAGCAGTCCGGGGGACAGATTGAACACTGAAGCTTTCTTT
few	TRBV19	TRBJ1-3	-	CASSPQGNTIYF	TGTGCCAGTAGCCCTCAGGGAAACACCATATATTTT
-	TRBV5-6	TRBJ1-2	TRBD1	CASTLGTGNYGYTF	TGTGCCAGCACCCTAGGGACAGGGAACTATGGCTACACCTTC
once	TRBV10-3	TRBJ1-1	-	CAIRVGDGNTEAFF	TGTGCCATCAGAGTCGGGGATGGGAACACTGAAGCTTTCTTT
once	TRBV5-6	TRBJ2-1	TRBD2	CASSDSGSEEQFF	TGTGCCAGCAGTGATAGCGGGAGTGAGGAGCAGTTCTTC
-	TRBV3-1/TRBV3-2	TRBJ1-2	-	CASSQDSASGGYTF	TGTGCCAGCAGCCAAGATTCGGCTTCCGGGGGCTACACCTTC
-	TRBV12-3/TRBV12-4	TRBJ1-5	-	CASKQDSGQPQHF	TGTGCCAGCAAACAGGACAGTGGCCAGCCCCAGCATTTT
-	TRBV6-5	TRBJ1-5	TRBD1	CASRGDRTSNQPQHF	TGTGCCAGCAGGGGGGACAGAACTAGCAATCAGCCCCAGCATTTT
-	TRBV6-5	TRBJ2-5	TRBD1	CASGIGQGGQETQYF	TGTGCCAGCGGCATAGGACAGGGGGGACAAGAGACCCAGTACTTC
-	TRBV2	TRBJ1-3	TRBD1	CASSGARRDRGRDTIYF	TGTGCCAGCAGTGGGGCCCGGCGGGACAGGGGTCGGGACACCATATATTTT
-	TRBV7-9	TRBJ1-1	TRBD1	CASSPRTGDTEAFF	TGTGCCAGCAGCCCTCGGACAGGTGACACTGAAGCTTTCTTT
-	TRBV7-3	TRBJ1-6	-	CARLGPLHF	TGTGCCCGCCTCGGGCCCCTCCACTTT
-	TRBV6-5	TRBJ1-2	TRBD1	CASRSGQGKDGYTF	TGTGCCAGCAGGTCGGGACAGGGAAAGGATGGCTACACCTTC
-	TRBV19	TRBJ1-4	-	CASSPTATTNEKLFF	TGTGCCAGTAGTCCCACAGCCACAACTAATGAAAAACTGTTTTTT
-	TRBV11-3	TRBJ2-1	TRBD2	CASSLDGTSNNEQFF	TGTGCCAGCAGCTTAGATGGGACTAGCAACAATGAGCAGTTCTTC
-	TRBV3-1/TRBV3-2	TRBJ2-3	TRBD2	CASSQQGLASDTQYF	TGTGCCAGCAGCCAACAGGGACTAGCATCAGATACGCAGTATTTT
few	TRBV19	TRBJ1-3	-	CASKPSGPYSGNTIYF	TGTGCCAGTAAACCCTCAGGGCCCTACTCTGGAAACACCATATATTTT
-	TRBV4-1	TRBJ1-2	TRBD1	CASSLEPDRAVGYTF	TGCGCCAGCAGCCTTGAACCGGACAGGGCCGTGGGCTACACCTTC
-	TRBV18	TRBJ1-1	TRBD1	CASSPPGGADTEAFF	TGTGCCAGCTCACCACCAGGGGGCGCGGACACTGAAGCTTTCTTT
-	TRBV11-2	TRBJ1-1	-	CASSPVGANTEAFF	TGTGCCAGCAGTCCCGTTGGGGCTAACACTGAAGCTTTCTTT
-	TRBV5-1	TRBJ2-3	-	CASSSVSQSTDTQYF	TGCGCCAGCAGCTCCGTAAGCCAAAGCACAGATACGCAGTATTTT
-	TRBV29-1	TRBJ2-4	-	CSVMEEIQYF	TGCAGCGTAATGGAGGAGATTCAGTACTTC
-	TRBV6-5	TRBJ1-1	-	CASSSDTGRNTEAFF	TGTGCCAGCAGTTCGGACACAGGAAGGAACACTGAAGCTTTCTTT
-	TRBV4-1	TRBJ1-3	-	CASSHWTDGNTIYF	TGCGCCAGCAGCCACTGGACAGATGGAAACACCATATATTTT
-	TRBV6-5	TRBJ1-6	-	CASSYSPRQGNSPLHF	TGTGCCAGCAGTTACTCACCACGGCAGGGTAATTCACCCCTCCACTTT
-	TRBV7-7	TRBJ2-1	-	CASSLGAGSYNEQFF	TGTGCCAGCAGCTTAGGTGCAGGCTCCTACAATGAGCAGTTCTTC